This T cell receptor (beta chain) was sequenced for a study of STAT5B mutations in CD4+ large granular lymphocyte leukemia. From germline, CDR1 is GTSNPN and CDR2 SVGIG (reference sequence). This CDR3 comprises 14 residues. V lost 5 bases, J lost 2 bases, and 6 bases stayed unmatched. The method was immunoSEQ multiplex PCR; TCRdb's version includes in-frame clones alone and lacks a portion of them. This table holds 30,000 to 35,000 clones, about four fifths found once. This chain joins TRBV30 and TRBJ2-7; 10 bases map to TRBD1. This clonotype was obtained from a human donor in good health. What was sequenced was CD4+ T cells from blood buffy coats. CDR3 in DNA: TGTGCCTGGGGCCCCGGGACAGGGGCCTACGAGCAGTACTTC. Translated, it gives CAWGPGTGAYEQYF.